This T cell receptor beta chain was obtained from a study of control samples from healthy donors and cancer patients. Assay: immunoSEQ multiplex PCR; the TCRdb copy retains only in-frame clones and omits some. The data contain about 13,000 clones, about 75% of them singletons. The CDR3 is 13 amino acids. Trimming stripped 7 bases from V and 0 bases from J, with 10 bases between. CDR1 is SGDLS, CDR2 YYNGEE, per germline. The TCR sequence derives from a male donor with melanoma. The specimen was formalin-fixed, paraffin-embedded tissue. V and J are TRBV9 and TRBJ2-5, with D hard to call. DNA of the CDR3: TGTGCCAGCGGTTCTTTGTACCAAGAGACCCAGTACTTC. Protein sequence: CASGSLYQETQYF.